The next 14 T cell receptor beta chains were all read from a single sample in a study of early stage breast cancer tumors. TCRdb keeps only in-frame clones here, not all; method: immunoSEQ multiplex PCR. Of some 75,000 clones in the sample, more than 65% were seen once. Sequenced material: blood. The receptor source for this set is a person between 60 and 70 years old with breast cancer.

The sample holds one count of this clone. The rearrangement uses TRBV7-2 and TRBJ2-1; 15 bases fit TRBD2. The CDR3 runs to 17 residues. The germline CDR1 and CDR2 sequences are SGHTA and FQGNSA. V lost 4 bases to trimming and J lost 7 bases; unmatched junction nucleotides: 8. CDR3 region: CASSSTGLAGGRNEQFF. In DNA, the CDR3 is TGTGCCAGCAGCTCGACGGGACTAGCGGGAGGAAGAAATGAGCAGTTCTTC. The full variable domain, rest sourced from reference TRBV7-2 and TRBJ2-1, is GAGVSQSPSNKVTEKGKDVELRCDPISGHTALYWYRQSLGQGLEFLIYFQGNSAPDKSGLPSDRFSAERTGGSVSTLTIQRTQQEDSAVYLCASSSTGLAGGRNEQFFGPGTRLTVL.

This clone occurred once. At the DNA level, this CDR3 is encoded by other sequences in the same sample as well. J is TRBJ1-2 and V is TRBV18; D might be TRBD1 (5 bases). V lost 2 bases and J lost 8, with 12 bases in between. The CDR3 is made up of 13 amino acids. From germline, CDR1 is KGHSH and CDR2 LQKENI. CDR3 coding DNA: TGTGCCAGCTCACCAGGGCAGGGAGGAGGCTACACCTTC. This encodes CASSPGQGGGYTF.

CDR3 amino acids: CASSTRQLASYEQYF. The CDR3 DNA reads TGTGCCAGCAGCACTCGACAGCTCGCTTCCTACGAGCAGTACTTC. The gene calls are TRBV21-1 and TRBJ2-7; TRBD1, the D gene given by the table, was not confirmed from the DNA. TRBV21-1 is listed as a pseudogene. The CDR3 contains 15 residues.

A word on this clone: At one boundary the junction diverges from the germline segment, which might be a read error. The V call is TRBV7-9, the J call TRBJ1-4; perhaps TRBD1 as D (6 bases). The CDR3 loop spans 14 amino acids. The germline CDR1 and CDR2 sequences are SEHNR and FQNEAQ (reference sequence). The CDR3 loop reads CASTLRGDNEKLFF. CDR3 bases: TGTGCCAGCACCTTAAGGGGGGATAATGAAAAACTGTTTTTT.

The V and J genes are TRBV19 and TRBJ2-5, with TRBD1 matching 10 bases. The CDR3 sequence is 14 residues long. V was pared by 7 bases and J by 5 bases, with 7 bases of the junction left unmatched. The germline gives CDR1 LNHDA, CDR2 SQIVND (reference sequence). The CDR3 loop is CASTPTGGLETQYF. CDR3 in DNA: TGTGCCAGTACCCCGACAGGGGGCTTGGAGACCCAGTACTTC.

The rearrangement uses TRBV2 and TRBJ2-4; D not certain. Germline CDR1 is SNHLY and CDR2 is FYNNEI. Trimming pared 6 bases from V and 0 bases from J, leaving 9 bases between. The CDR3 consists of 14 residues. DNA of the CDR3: TGTGCCAGCAGGAGGATCCTAGCCAAAAACATTCAGTACTTC. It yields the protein CASRRILAKNIQYF. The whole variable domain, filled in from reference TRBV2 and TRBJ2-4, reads EPEVTQTPSHQVTQMGQEVILRCVPISNHLYFYWYRQILGQKVEFLVSFYNNEISEKSEIFDDQFSVERPDGSNFTLKIRSTKLEDSAMYFCASRRILAKNIQYFGAGTRLSVL.

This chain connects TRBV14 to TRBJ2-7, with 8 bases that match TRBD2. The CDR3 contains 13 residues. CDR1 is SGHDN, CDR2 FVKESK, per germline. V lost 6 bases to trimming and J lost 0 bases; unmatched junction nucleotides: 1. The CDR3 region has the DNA TGTGCCAGCAGAACTAGCGGCTCCTACGAGCAGTACTTC. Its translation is CASRTSGSYEQYF. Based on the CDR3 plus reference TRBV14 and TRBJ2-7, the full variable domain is EAGVTQFPSHSVIEKGQTVTLRCDPISGHDNLYWYRRVMGKEIKFLLHFVKESKQDESGMPNNRFLAERTGGTYSTLKVQPAELEDSGVYFCASRTSGSYEQYFGPGTRLTVT.

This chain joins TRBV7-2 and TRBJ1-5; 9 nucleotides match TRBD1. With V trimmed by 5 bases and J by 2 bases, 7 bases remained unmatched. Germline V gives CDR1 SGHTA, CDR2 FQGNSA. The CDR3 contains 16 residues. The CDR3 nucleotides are TGTGCCAGCAGCCCCGGGACAGGGTGGGGCAATCAGCCCCAGCATTTT. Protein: CASSPGTGWGNQPQHF.

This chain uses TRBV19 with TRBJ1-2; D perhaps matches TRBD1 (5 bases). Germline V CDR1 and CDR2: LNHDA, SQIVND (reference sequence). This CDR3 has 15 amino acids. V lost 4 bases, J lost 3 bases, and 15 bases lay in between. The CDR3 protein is CASSNSGSADYGYTF. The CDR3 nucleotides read TGTGCCAGTAGTAATTCAGGGAGTGCGGACTATGGCTACACCTTC.

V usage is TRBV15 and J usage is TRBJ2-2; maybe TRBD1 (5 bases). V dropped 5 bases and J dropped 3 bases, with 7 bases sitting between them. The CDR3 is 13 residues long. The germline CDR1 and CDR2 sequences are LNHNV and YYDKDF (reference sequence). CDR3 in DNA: TGTGCCACCAGCGCCAGGGACACCGGGGAGCTGTTTTTT. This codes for CATSARDTGELFF.

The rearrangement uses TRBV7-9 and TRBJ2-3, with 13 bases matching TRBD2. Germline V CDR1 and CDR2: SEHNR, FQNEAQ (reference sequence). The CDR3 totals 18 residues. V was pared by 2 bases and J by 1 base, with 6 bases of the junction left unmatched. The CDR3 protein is CASSLSGLAGAGTDTQYF. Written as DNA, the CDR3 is TGTGCCAGCAGCTTATCAGGACTAGCGGGGGCCGGCACAGATACGCAGTATTTT.

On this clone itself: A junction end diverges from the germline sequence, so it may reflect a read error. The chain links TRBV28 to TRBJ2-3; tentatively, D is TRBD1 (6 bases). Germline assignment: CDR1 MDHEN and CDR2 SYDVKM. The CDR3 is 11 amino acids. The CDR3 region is CLTGNTDTQYF. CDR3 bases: TGCTTAACAGGGAACACAGATACGCAGTATTTT.

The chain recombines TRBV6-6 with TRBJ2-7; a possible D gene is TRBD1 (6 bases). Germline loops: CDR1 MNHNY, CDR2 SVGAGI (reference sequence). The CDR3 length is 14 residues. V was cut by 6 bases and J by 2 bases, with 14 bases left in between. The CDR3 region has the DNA TGTGCCAGCAGGCACGCAGGGGCGGCCTACGAGCAGTACTTC. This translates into CASRHAGAAYEQYF.

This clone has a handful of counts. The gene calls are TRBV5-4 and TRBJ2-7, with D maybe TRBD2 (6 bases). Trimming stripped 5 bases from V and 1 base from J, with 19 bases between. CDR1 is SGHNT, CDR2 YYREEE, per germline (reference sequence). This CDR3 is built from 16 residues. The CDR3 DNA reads TGTGCCAGCAGTTGGGGGGATATTAGGAGTTCCTACGAGCAGTACTTC. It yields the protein CASSWGDIRSSYEQYF.